The rows below give T cell receptor beta chains drawn from one sample of a study of blood T cell repertoires in COVID-19. The table came from immunoSEQ multiplex PCR; TCRdb's copy has only in-frame clones and leaves some out. This sample has hundreds of thousands of clones, with roughly nine tenths found just once. The sample comprised peripheral blood. The receptor set was obtained from a woman aged 50 to 60 who had recovered from COVID-19. Both conserved end residues are part of each CDR3. The D gene is left open where the match is weak.

j_call d_call v_call cdr3_aa
TRBJ2-2 TRBD2 TRBV28 CASSLRLAGTGELFF
TRBJ2-1 TRBD2 TRBV19 CASMGLAKREQFF
TRBJ1-5 TRBD1 TRBV15 CATSGLQGVNQPQHF
TRBJ1-1 - TRBV6-1 CASSEGAGAFF
TRBJ1-6 - TRBV7-9 CASSLLNSPLHF
TRBJ1-4 - TRBV28 CASKRGNEKLFF
TRBJ1-1 - TRBV2 CASTRTENTEAFF
TRBJ2-5 TRBD2 TRBV7-2 CASSLVLAGGPNQETQYF
TRBJ1-5 - TRBV20-1 CSASPSDQGYQPQHF
TRBJ1-2 TRBD1 TRBV30 CAWSTGTGDGYTF
TRBJ1-6 - TRBV27 CASSFMLSSYNSPLHF
TRBJ2-7 - TRBV10-3 CAISAPGVSYEQYF
TRBJ1-3 - TRBV10-3 CAIKEGGGNTIYF
TRBJ2-5 - TRBV27 CASSPPGQETQYF
TRBJ1-1 - TRBV4-3 CASSRGRGTGTNTEAFF
TRBJ2-5 TRBD1 TRBV7-2 CASSPTGRWEETQYF
TRBJ2-3 - TRBV7-9 CASSVGRGREITDTQYF
TRBJ2-7 - TRBV5-1 CASSQGTAYEQYF
TRBJ2-2 - TRBV19 CASSPPGLFGELFF
TRBJ2-2 - TRBV19 CASSIRGTGELFF
TRBJ1-3 - TRBV10-2 CASRQSGNTIYF
TRBJ2-5 TRBD2 TRBV7-3 CASSSSGGAGETQYF
TRBJ2-1 TRBD2 TRBV24-1 CATSDVSGTGDEQFF
TRBJ2-7 - TRBV5-4 CASSLLLRPSSDEQYF
TRBJ1-2 - TRBV15 CATSRVAGGNGYTF
TRBJ2-1 - TRBV30 CAWSGATKQFF
TRBJ2-7 - TRBV7-9 CASSPSGTSSYEQYF
TRBJ1-1 TRBD1 TRBV11-2 CASSSGGTGGMNTEAFF
TRBJ1-1 TRBD1 TRBV10-3 CAIRQGVNTEAFF
TRBJ2-7 TRBD1 TRBV30 CAWEQPGTGGDEQYF